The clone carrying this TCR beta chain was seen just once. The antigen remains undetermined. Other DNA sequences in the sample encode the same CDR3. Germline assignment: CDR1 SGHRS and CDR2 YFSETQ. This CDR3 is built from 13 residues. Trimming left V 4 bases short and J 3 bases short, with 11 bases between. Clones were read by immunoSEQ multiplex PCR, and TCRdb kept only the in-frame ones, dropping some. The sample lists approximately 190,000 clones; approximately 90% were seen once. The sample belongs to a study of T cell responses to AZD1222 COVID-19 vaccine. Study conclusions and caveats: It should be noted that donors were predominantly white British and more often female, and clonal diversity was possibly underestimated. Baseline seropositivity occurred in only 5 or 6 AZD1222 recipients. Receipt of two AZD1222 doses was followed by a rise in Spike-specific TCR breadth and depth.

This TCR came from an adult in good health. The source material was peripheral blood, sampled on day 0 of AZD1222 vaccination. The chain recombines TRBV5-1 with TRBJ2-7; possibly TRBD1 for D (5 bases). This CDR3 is CASSPQGDYEQYF. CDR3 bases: TGCGCCAGCAGCCCCCAGGGTGACTACGAGCAGTACTTC.